A single sample is the source of the 22 T cell receptor beta chains below, sequenced in a study of Graves' ophthalmopathy and Graves' hyperthyroidism. The study amplified TCR beta CDR3 regions using RNA transcripts. In the first round, RT-PCR was carried out with HTBI primers, and a multiplex PCR formed the second round. TCRdb recomputed calls from the multiplex PCR reads with MiXCR, one row per CDR3 protein. Of 200,000 to 250,000 distinct CDR3 sequences in the sample, 20% to 25% are singletons; the top ten hold around two fifths. Sequenced input: peripheral blood. The receptors shown here come from a woman aged 45-60 years with Graves' ophthalmopathy.

This chain joins TRBV6-1 and TRBJ1-1; 7 nucleotides agree with TRBD1. The V gene's germline CDR1 is MNHNS and CDR2 SASEGT. Trimming took 7 bases from V and 4 from J; bases not matched to a gene: 15. This CDR3 region has 16 residues. The CDR3 DNA follows: TGTGCCAGCACCCCAACAATCGCAGGGGGTCGCACTGAAGCTTTCTTT. The encoded protein is CASTPTIAGGRTEAFF.

This clonotype was picked up many times. V usage is TRBV4-2 and J usage is TRBJ1-1; the match to TRBD1 covers 9 bases. CDR1 LGHNA and CDR2 YNFKEQ come from the germline V gene. Trimming removed 0 bases from V and 7 bases from J; junction bases left unmatched: 15. There are 18 residues in the CDR3. This CDR3 reads CASSQDHQGQGIYSEAFF. DNA of the CDR3: TGTGCCAGCAGCCAAGATCATCAGGGACAGGGAATATATAGTGAAGCTTTCTTT.

The table lists this clonotype with many counts. V gene TRBV11-2 combines with J gene TRBJ2-5; D uncertain. CDR3 size: 14 residues. CDR1 is SGHAT, CDR2 FQNNGV, per germline. The ends were cut back, 0 bases at V and 1 base at J, with 6 bases in the middle. Here the CDR3 DNA reads TGTGCCAGCAGCTTAGATCGCGGCCAAGAGACCCAGTACTTC. Protein product: CASSLDRGQETQYF.

At least ten counts were recorded for this clonotype. J is TRBJ2-7 and V is TRBV28; no definite D call. The CDR3 runs 14 residues. Trimming took 5 bases from V and 2 from J, leaving 13 bases between them. Germline V gene data show CDR1 as MDHEN and CDR2 as SYDVKM. The CDR3 sequence: CASSLAEPPYEQYF. The DNA of the CDR3 is TGTGCCAGCAGTCTTGCGGAGCCCCCCTACGAGCAGTACTTC.

This clonotype was seen repeatedly, ten times or more. The chain combines TRBV7-9 with TRBJ1-2; D unclear. The germline CDR1 and CDR2 sequences are SEHNR and FQNEAQ (reference sequence). CDR3 length: 14 residues. Trimming removed 8 bases from V and 6 bases from J, with 19 bases in between. The CDR3 nucleotides read TGTGCCAGCCGCGACAACTCCTACAATAATGGCTACACCTTC. Protein: CASRDNSYNNGYTF.

Many counts were recorded for this clonotype. V gene TRBV20-1 combines with J gene TRBJ2-5, with 9 bases that match TRBD1. In germline, CDR1 is DFQATT, CDR2 SNEGSKA (reference sequence). V dropped 6 bases and J dropped 3; count of bases not matched to a gene: 2. CDR3 length: 12 amino acids. The chain's CDR3 is CSARTGEETQYF. The CDR3 DNA reads TGCAGTGCGAGGACAGGGGAAGAGACCCAGTACTTC.

This clonotype appeared many times. The V call is TRBV12-3 or TRBV12-4, the J call TRBJ1-1; D remains unclear. V was shortened by 5 bases and J by 4 bases, with 11 bases between the two germline ends. The CDR3 consists of 13 residues. The CDR3 sequence is CASSQGLSTEAFF. CDR3 coding DNA: TGTGCCAGCAGTCAAGGGTTGAGCACTGAAGCTTTCTTT.

This chain connects TRBV6-1 to TRBJ1-2; D ambiguous. Trimming cost V 8 bases and J 6 bases, with 13 bases left between them. Germline CDR1 is MNHNS and CDR2 is SASEGT. CDR3 size: 12 residues. The CDR3 spells CASRTGNHGYTF. The CDR3 DNA is TGTGCCAGCCGGACCGGCAATCATGGCTACACCTTC.

This clonotype was detected a few times. The V call is TRBV6-2 or TRBV6-3, the J call TRBJ1-2; D remains ambiguous. The CDR3 runs to 11 residues. V was shortened by 5 bases and J by 8 bases, with 9 bases between the two germline ends. Looked up from germline, CDR1 is MNHEY and CDR2 is SVGEGT. Here the CDR3 DNA reads TGTGCCAGCAGTGGAATGAGAGGCTACACCTTC. As protein: CASSGMRGYTF.

In its sample, this clonotype was seen a few times. A read error is likely, as this CDR3 ends without the conserved phenylalanine or tryptophan. V is TRBV13 and J is TRBJ2-5; 7 nucleotides match TRBD2. V gave up 5 bases and J gave up 5 bases; unmatched junction bases: 8. CDR3 length: 14 residues. Germline-derived CDR1 and CDR2 are PRHDT and FYEKMQ (reference sequence). Written as DNA, the CDR3 is TGTGCCAGCAGCCCATCTGCTAGCGGTGAGACCCAGTACTCC. This sequence encodes CASSPSASGETQYS.

CDR3 bases: TGTGCCAGCTCACCACGAGCACAGGGGGCCGAGACCCAGTACTTC. Its translation is CASSPRAQGAETQYF. The rearrangement uses TRBV18 and TRBJ2-5, with 9 bases aligning to TRBD1. The junction had 5 bases not matched to a gene; V was cut back by 1 base and J by 5 bases. The CDR3 covers 15 residues. CDR1 is KGHSH, CDR2 LQKENI, per germline.

In this sample, this clonotype turned up many times. This chain connects TRBV6-1 to TRBJ2-5; D possibly matches TRBD1 or TRBD2 (7 bases each). Trimming left V 5 bases short and J 2 bases short, with 15 bases between. The CDR3 sequence is 15 residues long. Germline V gives CDR1 MNHNS, CDR2 SASEGT. Here the CDR3 reads CASSRTGEGQETQYF. In nucleotides, the CDR3 is TGTGCCAGCAGTCGTACAGGGGAGGGACAAGAGACCCAGTACTTC.

This clonotype was counted many times. The chain links TRBV20-1 to TRBJ2-5, with TRBD2 matching over 12 bases. The CDR3 length is 14 residues. Germline CDR1 is DFQATT and CDR2 is SNEGSKA (reference sequence). The V segment lost 6 bases and the J segment 4 bases; nucleotides outside the gene matches: 6. CDR3 DNA: TGCAGTGCCGCTAGCGGGAGGGGGGGAGAGACCCAGTACTTC. As protein: CSAASGRGGETQYF.

Turning to this clonotype: One base away lies a much larger clone, so this may be a sequencing read error. This chain links TRBV19 with TRBJ1-2; possible D gene TRBD1, 5 bases. The CDR3 loop spans 14 amino acids. Germline loops: CDR1 LNHDA, CDR2 SQIVND (reference sequence). V lost 4 bases to trimming and J lost 8 bases, with 17 bases between them. The CDR3 nucleotides read TGTGCCAGTAGTAAGGAGACAGAGGCTCGGGGCTACACCTTC. Translating gives CASSKETEARGYTF.

The chain combines TRBV12-3 or TRBV12-4 with TRBJ1-3, with D unclear. Trimming removed 6 bases from V and 6 bases from J, with 12 bases in between. CDR3 length equals 13 residues. In nucleotides, the CDR3 is TGTGCCAGCAGCGTCATACATGCAAACACCATATATTTT. It is translated as CASSVIHANTIYF.

The chain couples TRBV5-6 to TRBJ2-5, with 10 positions matching TRBD1. Trimming cost V 4 bases and J 2 bases; bases outside gene matches: 8. This CDR3 spans 16 amino acids. The germline V gene has CDR1 SGHDT and CDR2 YYEEEE. CDR3 DNA sequence: TGTGCCAGCAGCCGCGTCCCGGGACAGGGGCAAGAGACCCAGTACTTC. This codes for CASSRVPGQGQETQYF.

This clonotype was picked up many times. The chain recombines TRBV2 with TRBJ2-7, with TRBD1 matching over 9 bases. Germline V gene data show CDR1 as SNHLY and CDR2 as FYNNEI. This CDR3 is built from 14 residues. J was trimmed by 7 bases and V by 6 bases; bases with no gene match: 10. In nucleotides, the CDR3 is TGTGCCAGCAGCTCCGGGACAGGGAAGCAGGAGCAGTACTTC. This codes for CASSSGTGKQEQYF.

The sample holds many counts of this clonotype. The rearrangement uses TRBV12-3 or TRBV12-4 and TRBJ1-6; no firm D call. The germline V and J ends were trimmed by 3 bases and 3 bases, with 9 bases remaining between them. The CDR3 extends over 15 amino acids. The CDR3 DNA follows: TGTGCCAGCAGTTTTTCGACGGACTATAATTCACCCCTCCACTTT. Protein product: CASSFSTDYNSPLHF.

This clonotype came up many times. This sequence joins TRBV12-3 or TRBV12-4 and TRBJ1-1; a possible D gene is TRBD1 (5 bases). V lost 7 bases and J lost 4, with 19 bases in between. The CDR3 contains 15 residues. In DNA, the CDR3 is TGTGCCAGCAACCAAGGACATTATGGAGGCACTGAAGCTTTCTTT. Translating gives CASNQGHYGGTEAFF.

This clonotype occurred many times. This rearrangement joins TRBV14 to TRBJ1-1; perhaps TRBD1 as D (5 bases). CDR3 length equals 13 residues. V was pared by 0 bases and J by 11 bases, with 13 bases between. Germline loops: CDR1 SGHDN, CDR2 FVKESK. CDR3 in DNA: TGTGCCAGCAGCCAAGATTGGGGCACTGGGGCTTTCTTT. Its translation: CASSQDWGTGAFF.

The chain couples TRBV5-1 to TRBJ1-1; D may be TRBD1 (6 bases). Trimming shortened V by 7 bases and J by 2 bases, and 15 bases separated the two germline ends. CDR3 length equals 14 residues. Germline loops: CDR1 SGHRS, CDR2 YFSETQ. The CDR3: CASGEGGSNTEAFF. The DNA of the CDR3 is TGCGCCAGCGGAGAAGGGGGGAGCAACACTGAAGCTTTCTTT.

This clonotype has a count of ten or more. J is TRBJ2-6 and V is TRBV25-1; D may correspond to TRBD1 or TRBD2 (5 bases each). The CDR3 extends over 17 amino acids. CDR1 is MGHDK and CDR2 is SYGVNS in the germline V gene. The V and J ends lost 1 base and 0 bases respectively, with 10 bases between them. Here the CDR3 reads CASSEWDGSSGANVLTF. CDR3 DNA: TGTGCCAGCAGTGAATGGGACGGTAGCTCTGGGGCCAACGTCCTGACTTTC.